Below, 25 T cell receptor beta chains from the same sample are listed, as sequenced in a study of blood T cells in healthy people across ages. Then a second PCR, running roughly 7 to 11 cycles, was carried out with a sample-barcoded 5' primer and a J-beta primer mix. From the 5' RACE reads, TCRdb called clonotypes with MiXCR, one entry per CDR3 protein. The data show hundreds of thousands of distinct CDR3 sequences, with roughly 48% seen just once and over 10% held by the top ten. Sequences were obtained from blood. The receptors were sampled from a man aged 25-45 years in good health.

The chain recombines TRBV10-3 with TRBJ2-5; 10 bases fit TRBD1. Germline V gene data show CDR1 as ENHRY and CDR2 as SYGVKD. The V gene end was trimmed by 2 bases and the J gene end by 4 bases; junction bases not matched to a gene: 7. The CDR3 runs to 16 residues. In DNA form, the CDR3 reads TGTGCCATCAGTGAGCCGGGACAGGGGTCCCCAGAGACCCAGTACTTC. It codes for CAISEPGQGSPETQYF.

Here the CDR3 reads CASSIQGVEEKLFF. The CDR3 DNA is TGTGCCAGCAGCATACAGGGGGTCGAAGAAAAACTGTTTTTT. J is TRBJ1-4 and V is TRBV7-9; TRBD1 agrees at 8 bases. V was pared by 5 bases and J by 8 bases, with 7 bases of the junction left unmatched. Germline CDR1 is SEHNR and CDR2 is FQNEAQ (reference sequence). The CDR3 loop spans 14 amino acids.

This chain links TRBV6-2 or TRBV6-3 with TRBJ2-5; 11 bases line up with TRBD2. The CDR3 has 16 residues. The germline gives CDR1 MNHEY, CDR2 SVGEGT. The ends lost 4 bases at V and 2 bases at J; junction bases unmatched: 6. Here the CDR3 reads CASSWGLAVPQETQYF. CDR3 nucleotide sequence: TGTGCCAGCAGTTGGGGACTAGCGGTGCCTCAAGAGACCCAGTACTTC.

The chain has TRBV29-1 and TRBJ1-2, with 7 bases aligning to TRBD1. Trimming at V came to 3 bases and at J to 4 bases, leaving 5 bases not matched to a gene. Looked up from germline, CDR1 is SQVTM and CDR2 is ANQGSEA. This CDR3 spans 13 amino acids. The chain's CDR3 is CSVEEGAGYGYTF. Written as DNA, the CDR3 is TGCAGCGTTGAGGAGGGGGCGGGCTATGGCTACACCTTC.

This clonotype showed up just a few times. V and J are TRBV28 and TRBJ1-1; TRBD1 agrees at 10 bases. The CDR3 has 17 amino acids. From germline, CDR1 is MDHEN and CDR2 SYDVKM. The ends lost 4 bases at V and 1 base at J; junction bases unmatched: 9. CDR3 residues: CASSSYLTGGRNTEAFF. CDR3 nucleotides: TGTGCCAGCAGTTCATACCTGACAGGGGGCAGGAACACTGAAGCTTTCTTT.

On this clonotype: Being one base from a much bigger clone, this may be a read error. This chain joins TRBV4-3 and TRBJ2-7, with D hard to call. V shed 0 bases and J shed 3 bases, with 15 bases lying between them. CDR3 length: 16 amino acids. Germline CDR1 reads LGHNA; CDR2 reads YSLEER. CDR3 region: CASSQDVSRYLYEQYF. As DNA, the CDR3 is TGCGCCAGCAGCCAAGATGTGAGCAGGTATCTCTACGAGCAGTACTTC.

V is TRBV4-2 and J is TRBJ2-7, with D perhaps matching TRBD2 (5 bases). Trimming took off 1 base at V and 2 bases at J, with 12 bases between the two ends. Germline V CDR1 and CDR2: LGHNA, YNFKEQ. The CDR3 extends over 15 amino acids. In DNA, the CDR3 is TGTGCCAGCAGCCAAGCTCCAGCGGCCACCTACGAGCAGTACTTC. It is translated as CASSQAPAATYEQYF.

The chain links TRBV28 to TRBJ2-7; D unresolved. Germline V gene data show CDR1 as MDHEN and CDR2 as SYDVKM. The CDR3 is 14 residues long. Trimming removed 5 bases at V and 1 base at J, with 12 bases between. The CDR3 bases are TGTGCCAGCAGTCAAGTCTCCAGGTCCTACGAGCAGTACTTC. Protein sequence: CASSQVSRSYEQYF.

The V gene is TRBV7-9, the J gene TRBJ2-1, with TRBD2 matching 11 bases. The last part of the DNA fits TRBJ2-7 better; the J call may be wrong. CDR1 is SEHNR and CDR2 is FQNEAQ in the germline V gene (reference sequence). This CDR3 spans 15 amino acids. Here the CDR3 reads CASHILAGAYNEQYF. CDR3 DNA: TGTGCCAGTCATATACTAGCGGGGGCCTACAATGAGCAGTACTTC.

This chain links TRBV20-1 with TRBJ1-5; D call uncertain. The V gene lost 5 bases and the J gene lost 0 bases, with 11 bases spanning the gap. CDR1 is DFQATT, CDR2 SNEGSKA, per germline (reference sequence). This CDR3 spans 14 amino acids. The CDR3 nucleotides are TGCAGTGCTGCGGATCCCCTTAGCAATCAGCCCCAGCATTTT. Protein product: CSAADPLSNQPQHF.

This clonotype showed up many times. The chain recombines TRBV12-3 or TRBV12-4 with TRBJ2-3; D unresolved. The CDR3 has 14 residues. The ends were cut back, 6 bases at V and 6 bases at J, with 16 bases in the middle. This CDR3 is CASSPITVRDTQYF. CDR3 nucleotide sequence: TGTGCCAGCAGCCCGATAACGGTCCGCGATACGCAGTATTTT.

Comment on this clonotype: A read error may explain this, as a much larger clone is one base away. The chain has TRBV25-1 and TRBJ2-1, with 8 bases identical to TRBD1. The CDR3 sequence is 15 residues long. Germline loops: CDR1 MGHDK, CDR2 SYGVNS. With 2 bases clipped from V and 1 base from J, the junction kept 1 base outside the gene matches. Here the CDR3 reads CASSERTGSYNEQFF. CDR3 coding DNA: TGTGCCAGCAGTGAACGGACAGGGTCCTACAATGAGCAGTTCTTC.

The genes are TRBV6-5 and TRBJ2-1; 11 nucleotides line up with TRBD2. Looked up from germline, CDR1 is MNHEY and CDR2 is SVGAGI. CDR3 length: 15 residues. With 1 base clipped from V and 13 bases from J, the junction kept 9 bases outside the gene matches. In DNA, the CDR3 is TGTGCCAGCAGTTACTTCCTAGCGGGGGGACAGACCCAGTTCTTC. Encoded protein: CASSYFLAGGQTQFF.

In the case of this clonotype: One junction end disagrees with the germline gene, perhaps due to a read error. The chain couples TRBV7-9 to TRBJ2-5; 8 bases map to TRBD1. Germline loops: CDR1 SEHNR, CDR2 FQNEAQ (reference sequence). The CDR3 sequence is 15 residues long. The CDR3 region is CAGSPRTGPQETQYF. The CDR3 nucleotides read TGTGCCGGCAGCCCTCGGACAGGGCCCCAAGAGACCCAGTACTTC.

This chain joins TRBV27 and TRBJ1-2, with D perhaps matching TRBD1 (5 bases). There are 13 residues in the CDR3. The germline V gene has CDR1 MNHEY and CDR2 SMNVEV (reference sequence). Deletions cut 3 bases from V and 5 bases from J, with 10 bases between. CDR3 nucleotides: TGTGCCAGCAGTTTGTCAGGGAGGTATGGCTACACCTTC. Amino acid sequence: CASSLSGRYGYTF.

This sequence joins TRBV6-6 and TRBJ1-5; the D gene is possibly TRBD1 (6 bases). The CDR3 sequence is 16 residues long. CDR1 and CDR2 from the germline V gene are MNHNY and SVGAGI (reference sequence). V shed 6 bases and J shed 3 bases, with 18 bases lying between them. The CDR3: CASRPEIRGVNQPQHF. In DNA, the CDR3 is TGTGCCAGCAGGCCGGAGATTAGGGGGGTCAATCAGCCCCAGCATTTT.

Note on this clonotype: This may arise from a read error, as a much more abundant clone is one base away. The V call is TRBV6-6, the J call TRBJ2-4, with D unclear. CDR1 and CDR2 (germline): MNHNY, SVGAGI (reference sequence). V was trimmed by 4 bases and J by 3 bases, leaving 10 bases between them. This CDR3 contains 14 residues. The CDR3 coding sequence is TGTGCCAGCAGTTCCGGCACCATCAAAAACATTCAGTACTTC. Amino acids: CASSSGTIKNIQYF.

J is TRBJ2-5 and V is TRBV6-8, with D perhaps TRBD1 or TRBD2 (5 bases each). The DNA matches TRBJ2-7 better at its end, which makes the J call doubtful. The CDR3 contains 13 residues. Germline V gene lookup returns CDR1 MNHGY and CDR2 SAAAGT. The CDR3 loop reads CASSRGRHYEQYF. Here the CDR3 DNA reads TGTGCCAGCAGTCGGGGACGGCACTACGAGCAGTACTTC.

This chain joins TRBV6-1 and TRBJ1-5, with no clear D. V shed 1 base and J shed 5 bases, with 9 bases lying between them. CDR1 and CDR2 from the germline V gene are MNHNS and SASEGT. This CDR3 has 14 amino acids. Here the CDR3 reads CASSEGWADQPQHF. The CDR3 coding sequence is TGTGCCAGCAGTGAAGGTTGGGCGGATCAGCCCCAGCATTTT.

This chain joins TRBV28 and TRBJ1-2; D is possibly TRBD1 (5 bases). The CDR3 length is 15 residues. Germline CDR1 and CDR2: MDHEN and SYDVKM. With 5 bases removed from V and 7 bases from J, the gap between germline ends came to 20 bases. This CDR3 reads CASSPGLGQLAGYTF. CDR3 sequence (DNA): TGTGCCAGCAGTCCCGGTTTGGGGCAGCTGGCTGGCTACACCTTC.

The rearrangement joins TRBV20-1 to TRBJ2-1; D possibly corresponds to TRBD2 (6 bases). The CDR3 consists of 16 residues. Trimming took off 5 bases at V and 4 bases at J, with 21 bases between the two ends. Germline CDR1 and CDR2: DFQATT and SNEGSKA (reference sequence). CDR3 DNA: TGCAGTGCTGGAGGAAGCATCCGGGACTCTTACAATGAGCAGTTCTTC. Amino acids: CSAGGSIRDSYNEQFF.

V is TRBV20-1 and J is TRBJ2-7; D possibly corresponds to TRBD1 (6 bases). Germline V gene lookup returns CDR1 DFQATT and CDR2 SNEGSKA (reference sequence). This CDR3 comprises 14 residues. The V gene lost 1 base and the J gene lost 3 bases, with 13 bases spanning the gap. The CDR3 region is CSARGTGTLYEQYF. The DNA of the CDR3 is TGCAGTGCTAGAGGAACAGGGACCCTCTACGAGCAGTACTTC.

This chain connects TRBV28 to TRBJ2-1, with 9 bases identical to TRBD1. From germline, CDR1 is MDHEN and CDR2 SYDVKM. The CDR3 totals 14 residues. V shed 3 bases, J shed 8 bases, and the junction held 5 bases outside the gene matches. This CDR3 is CASSFAQGADEQFF. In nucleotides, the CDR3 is TGTGCCAGCAGTTTTGCACAGGGGGCCGATGAGCAGTTCTTC.

CDR3 sequence: CASSLEVSYYGYTF. CDR3 in DNA: TGCGCCAGCAGCTTGGAAGTCAGTTACTATGGCTACACCTTC. The chain has TRBV5-1 and TRBJ1-2, with no clear D. This CDR3 region has 14 residues. Germline assignment: CDR1 SGHRS and CDR2 YFSETQ. V gave up 0 bases and J gave up 3 bases, with 9 bases separating them.

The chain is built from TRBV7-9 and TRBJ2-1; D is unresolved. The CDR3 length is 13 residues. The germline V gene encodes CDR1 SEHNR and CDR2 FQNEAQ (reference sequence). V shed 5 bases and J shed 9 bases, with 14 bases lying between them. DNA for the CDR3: TGTGCCAGCAGCGGAGCGTACGGTAGTGAGCAGTTCTTC. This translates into CASSGAYGSEQFF. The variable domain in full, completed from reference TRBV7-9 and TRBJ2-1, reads DTGVSQNPRHKITKRGQNVTFRCDPISEHNRLYWYRQTLGQGPEFLTYFQNEAQLEKSRLLSDRFSAERPKGSFSTLEIQRTEQGDSAMYLCASSGAYGSEQFFGPGTRLTVL.